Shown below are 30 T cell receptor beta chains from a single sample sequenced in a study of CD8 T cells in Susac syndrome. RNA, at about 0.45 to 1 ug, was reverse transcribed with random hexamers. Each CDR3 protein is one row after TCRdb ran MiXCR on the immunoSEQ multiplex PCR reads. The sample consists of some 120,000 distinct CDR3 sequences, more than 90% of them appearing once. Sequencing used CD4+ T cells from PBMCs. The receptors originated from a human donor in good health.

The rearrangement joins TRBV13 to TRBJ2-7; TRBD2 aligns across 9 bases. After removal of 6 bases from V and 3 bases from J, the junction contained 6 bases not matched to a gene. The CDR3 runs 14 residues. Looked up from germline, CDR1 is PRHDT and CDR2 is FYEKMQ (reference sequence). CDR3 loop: CASRRLAENYEQYF. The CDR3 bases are TGTGCCAGCAGGCGACTAGCGGAGAACTACGAGCAGTACTTC.

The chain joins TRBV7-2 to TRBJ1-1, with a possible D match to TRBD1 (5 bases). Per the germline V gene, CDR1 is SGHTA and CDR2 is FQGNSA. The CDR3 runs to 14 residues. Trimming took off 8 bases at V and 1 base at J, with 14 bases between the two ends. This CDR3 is CASGLGPANTEAFF. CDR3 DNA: TGTGCCAGCGGACTGGGACCCGCGAACACTGAAGCTTTCTTT.

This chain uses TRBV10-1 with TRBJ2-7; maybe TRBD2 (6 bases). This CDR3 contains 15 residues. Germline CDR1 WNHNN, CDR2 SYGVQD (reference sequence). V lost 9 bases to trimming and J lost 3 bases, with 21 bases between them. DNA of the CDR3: TGCGCCAGTGCCGAGGACGGGAGTAACCTCTACGAGCAGTACTTC. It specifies CASAEDGSNLYEQYF.

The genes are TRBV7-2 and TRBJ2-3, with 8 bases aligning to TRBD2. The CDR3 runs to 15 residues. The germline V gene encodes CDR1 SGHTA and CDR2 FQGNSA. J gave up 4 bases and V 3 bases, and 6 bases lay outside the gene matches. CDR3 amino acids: CASSFSGTNADTQYF. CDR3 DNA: TGTGCCAGCAGCTTTAGCGGGACAAATGCAGATACGCAGTATTTT.

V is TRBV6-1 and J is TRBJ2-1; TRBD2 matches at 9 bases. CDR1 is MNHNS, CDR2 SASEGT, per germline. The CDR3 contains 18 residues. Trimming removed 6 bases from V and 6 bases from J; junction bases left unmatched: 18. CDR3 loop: CASSPYRGSGRAINEQFF. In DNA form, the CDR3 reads TGTGCCAGCAGCCCTTACCGGGGTAGCGGGAGAGCCATCAATGAGCAGTTCTTC.

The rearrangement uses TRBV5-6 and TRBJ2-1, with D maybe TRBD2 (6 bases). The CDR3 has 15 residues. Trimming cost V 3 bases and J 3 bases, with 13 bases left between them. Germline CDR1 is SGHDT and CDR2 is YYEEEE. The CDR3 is CASSSRTIFYNEQFF. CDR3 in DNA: TGTGCCAGCAGCTCCCGGACTATTTTCTACAATGAGCAGTTCTTC.

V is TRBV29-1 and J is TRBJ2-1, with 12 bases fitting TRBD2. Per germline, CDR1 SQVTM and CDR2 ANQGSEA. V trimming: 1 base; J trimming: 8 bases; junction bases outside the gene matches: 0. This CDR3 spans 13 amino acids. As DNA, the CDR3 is TGCAGCGTTGAAGCTAGCGGGAGGGATGAGCAGTTCTTC. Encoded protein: CSVEASGRDEQFF.

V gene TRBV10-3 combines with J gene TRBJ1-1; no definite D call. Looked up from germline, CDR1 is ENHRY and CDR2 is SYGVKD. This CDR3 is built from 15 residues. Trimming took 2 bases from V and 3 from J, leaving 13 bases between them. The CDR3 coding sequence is TGTGCCATCAGTGAGACGGCAGCGATCGACACTGAAGCTTTCTTT. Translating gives CAISETAAIDTEAFF.

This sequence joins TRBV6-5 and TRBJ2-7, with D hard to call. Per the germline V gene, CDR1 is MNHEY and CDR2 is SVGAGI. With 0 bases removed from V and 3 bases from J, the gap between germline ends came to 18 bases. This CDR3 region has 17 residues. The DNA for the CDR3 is TGTGCCAGCAGTTACTCGCGAGGACCTCCGCGGAACTACGAGCAGTACTTC. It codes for CASSYSRGPPRNYEQYF.

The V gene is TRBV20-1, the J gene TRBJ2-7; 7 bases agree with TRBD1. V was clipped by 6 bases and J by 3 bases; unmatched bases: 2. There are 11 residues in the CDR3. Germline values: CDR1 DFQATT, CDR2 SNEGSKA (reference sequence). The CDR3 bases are TGCAGTGCAGGACAGGACTACGAGCAGTACTTC. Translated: CSAGQDYEQYF.

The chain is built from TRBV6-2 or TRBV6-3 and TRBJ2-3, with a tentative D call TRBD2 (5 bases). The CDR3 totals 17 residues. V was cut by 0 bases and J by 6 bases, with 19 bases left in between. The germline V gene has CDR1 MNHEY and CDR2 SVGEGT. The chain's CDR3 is CASSYSPDARWEDTQYF. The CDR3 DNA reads TGTGCCAGCAGTTACTCACCCGACGCACGCTGGGAGGATACGCAGTATTTT.

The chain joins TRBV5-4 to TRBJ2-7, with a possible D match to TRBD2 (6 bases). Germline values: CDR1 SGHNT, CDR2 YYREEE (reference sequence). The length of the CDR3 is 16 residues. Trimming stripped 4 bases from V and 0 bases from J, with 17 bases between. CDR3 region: CASSRALASSSYEQYF. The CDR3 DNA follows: TGTGCCAGCAGCAGAGCTCTAGCGAGCAGCTCCTACGAGCAGTACTTC.

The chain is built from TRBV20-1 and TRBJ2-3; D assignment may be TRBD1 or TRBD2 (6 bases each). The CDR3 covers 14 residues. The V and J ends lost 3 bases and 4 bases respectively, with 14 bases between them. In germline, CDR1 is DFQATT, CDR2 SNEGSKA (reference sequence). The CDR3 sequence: CSARGGTGSDTQYF. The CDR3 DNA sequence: TGCAGTGCTAGGGGGGGTACAGGGTCAGATACGCAGTATTTT.

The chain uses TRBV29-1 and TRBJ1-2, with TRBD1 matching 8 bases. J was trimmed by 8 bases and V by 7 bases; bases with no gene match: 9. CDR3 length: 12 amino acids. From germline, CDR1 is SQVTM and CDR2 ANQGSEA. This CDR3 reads CSATATGVGYTF. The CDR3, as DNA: TGCAGCGCCACGGCGACAGGGGTAGGCTACACCTTC.

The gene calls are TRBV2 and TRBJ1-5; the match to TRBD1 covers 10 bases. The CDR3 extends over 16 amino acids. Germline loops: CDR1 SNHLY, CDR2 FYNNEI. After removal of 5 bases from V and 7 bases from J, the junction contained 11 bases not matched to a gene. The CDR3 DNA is TGTGCCAGCAGTCCTCGTTCGACAGGGGGCCAACAGCCCCAGCATTTT. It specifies CASSPRSTGGQQPQHF.

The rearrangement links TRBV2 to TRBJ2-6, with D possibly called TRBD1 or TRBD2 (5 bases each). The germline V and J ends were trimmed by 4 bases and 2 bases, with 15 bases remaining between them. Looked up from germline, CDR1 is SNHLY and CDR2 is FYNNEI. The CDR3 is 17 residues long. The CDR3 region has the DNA TGTGCCAGCAGTGGGGCCAGGGAGAGAACTGGGGCCAACGTCCTGACTTTC. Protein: CASSGARERTGANVLTF.

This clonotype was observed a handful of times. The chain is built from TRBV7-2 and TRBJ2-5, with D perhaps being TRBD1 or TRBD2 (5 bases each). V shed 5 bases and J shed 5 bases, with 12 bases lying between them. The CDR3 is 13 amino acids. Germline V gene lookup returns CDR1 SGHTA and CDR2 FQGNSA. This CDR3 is CASSPRGAETQYF. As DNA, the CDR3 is TGTGCCAGCAGCCCCCGAGGGGCGGAGACCCAGTACTTC.

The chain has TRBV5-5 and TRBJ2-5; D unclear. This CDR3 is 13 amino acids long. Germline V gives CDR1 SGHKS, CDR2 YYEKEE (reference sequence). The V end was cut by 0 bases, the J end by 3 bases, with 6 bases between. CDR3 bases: TGTGCCAGCAGCTTGGGACGGGAAGAGACCCAGTACTTC. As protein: CASSLGREETQYF.

This chain's CDR3 is CASSANSGANVLTF. CDR3 bases: TGTGCCAGCAGTGCGAACTCTGGGGCCAACGTCCTGACTTTC. The chain carries TRBV2 and TRBJ2-6; D uncertain. V was trimmed by 4 bases and J by 0 bases, leaving 4 bases between them. Germline CDR1 and CDR2: SNHLY and FYNNEI. This CDR3 region has 14 residues. Combining the CDR3 with reference TRBV2 and TRBJ2-6 gives the whole variable domain EPEVTQTPSHQVTQMGQEVILRCVPISNHLYFYWYRQILGQKVEFLVSFYNNEISEKSEIFDDQFSVERPDGSNFTLKIRSTKLEDSAMYFCASSANSGANVLTFGAGSRLTVL.

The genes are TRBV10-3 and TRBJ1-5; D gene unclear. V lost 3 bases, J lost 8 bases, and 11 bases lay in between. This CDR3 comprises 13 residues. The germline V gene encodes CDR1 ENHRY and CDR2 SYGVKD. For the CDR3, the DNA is TGTGCCATCAGTGACGGGGAAATGGAGCCCCAGCATTTT. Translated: CAISDGEMEPQHF.

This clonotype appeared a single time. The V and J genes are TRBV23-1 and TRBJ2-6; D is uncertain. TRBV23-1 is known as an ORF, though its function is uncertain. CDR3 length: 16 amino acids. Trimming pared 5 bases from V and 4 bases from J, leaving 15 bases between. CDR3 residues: CASSWQILSGANVLTF. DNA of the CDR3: TGCGCCAGCAGTTGGCAGATTCTATCCGGGGCCAACGTCCTGACTTTC.

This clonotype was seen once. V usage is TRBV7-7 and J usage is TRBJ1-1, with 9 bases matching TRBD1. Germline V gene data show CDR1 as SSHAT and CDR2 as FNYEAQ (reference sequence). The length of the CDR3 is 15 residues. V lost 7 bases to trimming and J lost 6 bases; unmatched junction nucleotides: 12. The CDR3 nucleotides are TGTGCCAGCACCCTCAGGGGACAGGGTTTCGCTGAAGCTTTCTTT. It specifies CASTLRGQGFAEAFF.

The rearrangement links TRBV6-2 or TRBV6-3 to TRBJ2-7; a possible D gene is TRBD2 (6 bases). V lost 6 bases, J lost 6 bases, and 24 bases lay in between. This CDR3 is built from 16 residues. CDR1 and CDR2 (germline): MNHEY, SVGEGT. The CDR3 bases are TGTGCCAGCAGCCTGACTCCGGGACTGACTACGATCGAGCAGTACTTC. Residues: CASSLTPGLTTIEQYF.

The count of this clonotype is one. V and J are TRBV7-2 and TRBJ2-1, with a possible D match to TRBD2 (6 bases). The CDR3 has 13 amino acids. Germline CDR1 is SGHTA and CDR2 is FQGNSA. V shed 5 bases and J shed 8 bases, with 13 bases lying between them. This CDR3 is CASSRLPGDEQFF. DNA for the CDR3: TGTGCCAGCAGCCGACTCCCGGGAGATGAGCAGTTCTTC.

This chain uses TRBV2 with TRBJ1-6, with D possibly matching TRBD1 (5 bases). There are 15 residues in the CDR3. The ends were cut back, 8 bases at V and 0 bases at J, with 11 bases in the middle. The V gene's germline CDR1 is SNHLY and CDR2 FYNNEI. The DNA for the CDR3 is TGTGCCAGCGGGGCGGCGAGCTCCTATAATTCACCCCTCCACTTT. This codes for CASGAASSYNSPLHF.

CDR3 DNA sequence: TGTGCCAGCAGCTGGACTCGCGGCGAGCAGTACTTC. It encodes CASSWTRGEQYF. The V and J genes are TRBV7-8 and TRBJ2-7, with D possibly being TRBD2 (5 bases). V was clipped by 4 bases and J by 6 bases, with 10 bases between them. This CDR3 has 12 amino acids. The germline V gene has CDR1 SGHVS and CDR2 FQNEAQ.

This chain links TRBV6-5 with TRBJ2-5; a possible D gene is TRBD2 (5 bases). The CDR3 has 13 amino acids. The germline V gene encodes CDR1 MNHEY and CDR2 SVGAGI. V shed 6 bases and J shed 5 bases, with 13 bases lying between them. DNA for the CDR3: TGTGCCAGCAGAAAGGAGGTATTGGAGACCCAGTACTTC. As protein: CASRKEVLETQYF.

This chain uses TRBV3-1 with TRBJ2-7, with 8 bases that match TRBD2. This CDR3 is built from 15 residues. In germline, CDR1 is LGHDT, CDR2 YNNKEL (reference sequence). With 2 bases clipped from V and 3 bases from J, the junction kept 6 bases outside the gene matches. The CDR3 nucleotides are TGTGCCAGCAGCCAATCAGCGGGGGAGGTCTACGAGCAGTACTTC. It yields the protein CASSQSAGEVYEQYF.

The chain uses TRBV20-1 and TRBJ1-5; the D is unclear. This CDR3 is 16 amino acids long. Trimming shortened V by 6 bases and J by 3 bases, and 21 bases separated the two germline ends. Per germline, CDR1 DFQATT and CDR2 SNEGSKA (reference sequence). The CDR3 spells CSAIDRGDPSNQPQHF. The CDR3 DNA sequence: TGCAGTGCGATAGATAGAGGAGACCCTTCCAATCAGCCCCAGCATTTT.

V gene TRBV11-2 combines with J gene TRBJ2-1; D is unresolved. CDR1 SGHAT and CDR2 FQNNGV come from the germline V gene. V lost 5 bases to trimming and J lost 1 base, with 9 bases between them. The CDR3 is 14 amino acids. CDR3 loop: CASSQRPSYNEQFF. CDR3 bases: TGTGCCAGCAGCCAAAGACCGTCCTACAATGAGCAGTTCTTC.